The clone carrying this T cell receptor beta chain was recorded only once. The antigen remains undetermined. V was pared by 0 bases and J by 0 bases, with 11 bases of the junction left unmatched. Germline values: CDR1 SGHAT, CDR2 FQNNGV. The CDR3 consists of 20 residues. This sample is drawn from a study of T cell responses to AZD1222 COVID-19 vaccine. Study-wide findings and caveats: Vaccine-associated CD4 TCRs ranged over spike, dominating at 160-218 and 743-854. Clonal diversity was possibly underestimated, and the donors were mostly white British, with more females. At study baseline, merely roughly 6 AZD1222 recipients were seropositive. Once two AZD1222 doses were given, Spike-specific TCR breadth and depth went up.

Libraries were prepared by immunoSEQ multiplex PCR; TCRdb keeps only in-frame clonotypes and omits some of them. The data hold about 150,000 clones, with 88% observed a single time. Sequenced here: peripheral blood, sampled on day 0 of AZD1222 vaccination. The chain has TRBV11-2 and TRBJ2-4; 10 bases are shared with TRBD2. The TCR comes from an adult in good health. CDR3 bases: TGTGCCAGCAGCTTAGATCTAGGGCTAGCGGGGGTCTTAGCCAAAAACATTCAGTACTTC. This codes for CASSLDLGLAGVLAKNIQYF.